The rows below give T cell receptor beta chains drawn from one sample of a study of cytomegalovirus exposure and HLA in healthy donors. TCRdb's copy holds only in-frame clones and misses some; the assay was immunoSEQ multiplex PCR. The data show around 58,000 clones, and the top ten clones hold approximately 8.9%. Sequenced material: PBMCs. These receptors were collected from a man between 50 and 59 years old in good health and CMV-seropositive. Both conserved end residues are part of each CDR3. A D gene is named only where the DNA matches it firmly.

d_call	v_call	j_call	cdr3_aa	cdr3_nt
NA	TRBV7-9	TRBJ2-5	CASSLPGPETQYF	TGTGCCAGCAGCTTACCAGGCCCGGAGACCCAGTACTTC
NA	TRBV29-1	TRBJ1-3	CSVRDSGNTIYF	TGCAGCGTGCGGGACTCAGGAAACACCATATATTTT
TRBD1	TRBV18	TRBJ1-1	CASSPREGAWDTEAFF	TGTGCCAGCTCACCACGAGAGGGGGCCTGGGATACTGAAGCTTTCTTT
TRBD1	TRBV29-1	TRBJ2-7	CSVAGRTGGEQYF	TGCAGCGTTGCAGGAAGGACAGGGGGCGAGCAGTACTTC
NA	TRBV4-3	TRBJ2-1	CASSRGGTLYNEQFF	TGCGCCAGCAGCCGGGGCGGAACCCTCTACAATGAGCAGTTCTTC
TRBD1	TRBV5-1	TRBJ2-5	CASSPDRVPQETQYF	TGCGCCAGCAGCCCCGACAGGGTACCCCAAGAGACCCAGTACTTC
TRBD1	TRBV28	TRBJ1-5	CASSSPGQGGQPQHF	TGTGCCAGCAGCTCCCCTGGACAGGGAGGGCAGCCCCAGCATTTT
NA	TRBV19	TRBJ1-1	CASSMGSPEAFF	TGTGCCAGTAGTATGGGCAGCCCCGAAGCTTTCTTT
NA	TRBV7-9	TRBJ1-1	CASSLTPFTGEAFF	TGTGCCAGCAGCTTAACCCCCTTTACGGGTGAAGCTTTCTTT
TRBD2	TRBV2	TRBJ2-3	CASSGPGLATDTQYF	TGTGCCAGCAGTGGACCGGGACTAGCGACAGATACGCAGTATTTT
TRBD1	TRBV6-6	TRBJ2-1	CASSPGTGGYNEQFF	TGTGCCAGCAGCCCCGGGACAGGGGGCTACAATGAGCAGTTCTTC
NA	TRBV4-3	TRBJ2-7	CASSQEYSSYEQYF	TGCGCCAGCAGCCAAGAGTACAGTTCCTACGAGCAGTACTTC
TRBD1	TRBV30	TRBJ2-2	CAWSQGDTGELFF	TGTGCCTGGAGTCAGGGGGACACCGGGGAGCTGTTTTTT
TRBD2	TRBV18	TRBJ2-2	CASSPRTGGGRFNTGELFF	TGTGCCAGCTCACCACGGACGGGCGGGGGTCGGTTCAACACCGGGGAGCTGTTTTTT
NA	TRBV30	TRBJ2-7	CAWSSSGFGQYF	TGTGCCTGGAGTTCATCGGGATTCGGGCAGTACTTC
TRBD2	TRBV19	TRBJ2-2	CASTPSRVLGGAGGAGELFF	TGTGCCAGTACCCCATCCAGGGTACTTGGGGGAGCGGGAGGCGCCGGGGAGCTGTTTTTT
NA	TRBV19	TRBJ1-4	CASNSGSTNEKLFF	TGTGCCAGTAACTCGGGTTCTACTAATGAAAAACTGTTTTTT
NA	TRBV19	TRBJ1-2	CASTPPGTVRNYGYTF	TGTGCCAGTACCCCTCCTGGTACGGTACGTAACTATGGCTACACCTTC
TRBD2	TRBV5-4	TRBJ2-3	CASSLSSGVPLTDTQYF	TGTGCCAGCAGCTTATCTAGCGGGGTCCCCTTGACAGATACGCAGTATTTT
TRBD2	TRBV18	TRBJ2-7	CASSPEGRLAPYF	TGTGCCAGCTCACCAGAAGGAAGACTAGCGCCGTACTTC
NA	TRBV28	TRBJ2-7	CASSLGSSPYEQYF	TGTGCCAGCAGTTTAGGGTCTAGCCCCTACGAGCAGTACTTC
NA	TRBV6-1	TRBJ2-7	CASRIRSSYEQYF	TGTGCCAGCAGGATCCGTAGCTCCTACGAGCAGTACTTC
NA	TRBV6-5	TRBJ2-7	CASSSHSYEQYF	TGTGCCAGCAGTTCCCATTCCTACGAGCAGTACTTC
NA	TRBV9	TRBJ1-2	CASSVETGYGYTF	TGTGCCAGCAGCGTAGAGACAGGTTATGGCTACACCTTC
TRBD1	TRBV19	TRBJ2-7	CASSNNRGRGNSYEQYF	TGTGCCAGTAGTAATAACAGGGGGCGCGGTAACTCCTACGAGCAGTACTTC
NA	TRBV15	TRBJ2-3	CATSMRRDTQYF	TGTGCCACCAGCATGCGGCGGGATACGCAGTATTTT
TRBD1	TRBV19	TRBJ1-4	CASSPTGTTNEKLFF	TGTGCCAGTAGTCCGACAGGGACAACTAATGAAAAACTGTTTTTT